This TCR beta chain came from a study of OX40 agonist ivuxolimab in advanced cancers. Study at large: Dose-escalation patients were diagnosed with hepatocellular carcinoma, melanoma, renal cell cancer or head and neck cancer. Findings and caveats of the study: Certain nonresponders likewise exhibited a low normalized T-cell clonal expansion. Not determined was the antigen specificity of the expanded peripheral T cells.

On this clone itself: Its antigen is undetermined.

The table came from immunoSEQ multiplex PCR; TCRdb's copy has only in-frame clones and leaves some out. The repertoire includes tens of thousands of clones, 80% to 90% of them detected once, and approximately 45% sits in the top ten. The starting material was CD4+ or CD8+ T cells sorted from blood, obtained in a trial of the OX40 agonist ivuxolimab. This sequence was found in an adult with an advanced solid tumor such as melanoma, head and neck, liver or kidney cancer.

The CDR3 reads CASLTLPGRTEAFF. Here the CDR3 DNA reads TGTGCCAGCCTTACTCTACCGGGGAGAACTGAAGCTTTCTTT. This chain links TRBV28 with TRBJ1-1; D gene ambiguous. V gave up 8 bases and J gave up 5 bases, with 18 bases separating them. The CDR3 loop spans 14 amino acids. Per germline, CDR1 MDHEN and CDR2 SYDVKM.